One T cell receptor (beta chain) is described in this entry. Its target is unknown. Assay: immunoSEQ multiplex PCR; the TCRdb copy retains only in-frame clones and omits some. Among 25,000 to 35,000 clones listed, about two thirds were seen once. Before the COVID-19 pandemic, during about 2011-2019, CD4+ T cells were taken from unexposed donors. CD4+ T cells were isolated from the cells after around 10 days of culture. The sample comes from a study of CD4 T cells in relation to SARS-CoV-2 and coronaviruses. At the level of the study: The restricting HLA molecule for shared crossreactive spike epitopes was mapped.

V was pared by 5 bases and J by 5 bases, with 16 bases between. In germline, CDR1 is SGHTA, CDR2 FQGTGA. The CDR3 contains 14 residues. Input material: CD4+ T cells from PBMCs, cultured in vitro. The sequence was collected from a human donor in good health. The rearrangement links TRBV7-3 to TRBJ2-7; D unresolved. The CDR3 coding sequence is TGTGCCAGCAGCCTCTTGGGCTTCCCGAACGAGCAGTACTTC. Translated, it gives CASSLLGFPNEQYF.